The 19 T cell receptor beta chains in this list originate from one sample, sequenced in a study of T-cell reconstitution after alpha-beta-depleted transplantation in children. Unique molecular identifiers were used to barcode this TCRbeta library. Each CDR3 protein is one row after TCRdb ran MiXCR on the PCR reads. Altogether over 550,000 distinct CDR3 sequences are present, about 10% being singletons, with the ten largest covering about 4.3%. This material consisted of PBMCs from the stem cell graft donor, taken from the stem cell graft. These receptors all come from a human donor who donated a stem cell graft to a child with acute myeloid leukemia.

This chain uses TRBV3-1 with TRBJ2-1; D might be TRBD1 (6 bases). CDR1 is LGHDT and CDR2 is YNNKEL in the germline V gene (reference sequence). Trimming left V 5 bases short and J 6 bases short, with 11 bases between. The length of the CDR3 is 13 residues. The CDR3 DNA sequence: TGTGCCAGCAGCTCAGGGGTTTTCAATGAGCAGTTCTTC. Translated, it gives CASSSGVFNEQFF.

This clonotype turned up a few times. This rearrangement joins TRBV5-1 to TRBJ2-3; D gene ambiguous. The CDR3 runs to 14 residues. In germline, CDR1 is SGHRS, CDR2 YFSETQ. V shed 0 bases and J shed 0 bases, with 5 bases lying between them. The CDR3 nucleotides read TGCGCCAGCAGCTTGGAATATAGCACAGATACGCAGTATTTT. Translating gives CASSLEYSTDTQYF.

This clonotype was seen a single time. The chain couples TRBV29-1 to TRBJ1-1; D gene ambiguous. The ends were cut back, 3 bases at V and 6 bases at J, with 11 bases in the middle. Germline-derived CDR1 and CDR2 are SQVTM and ANQGSEA. The CDR3 sequence is 12 residues long. CDR3 bases: TGCAGCGTTGAGTTGGGGATGGCTGAAGCTTTCTTT. This encodes CSVELGMAEAFF. The variable domain in full, with the rest retrieved from reference TRBV29-1 and TRBJ1-1, is SAVISQKPSRDICQRGTSLTIQCQVDSQVTMMFWYRQQPGQSLTLIATANQGSEATYESGFVIDKFPISRPNLTFSTLTVSNMSPEDSSIYLCSVELGMAEAFFGQGTRLTVV.

The sample holds a few counts of this clonotype. The chain employs TRBV2 and TRBJ2-7; weak D call: TRBD2 (5 bases). This CDR3 contains 12 residues. CDR1 and CDR2 from the germline V gene are SNHLY and FYNNEI. Deletions cut 7 bases from V and 4 bases from J, with 11 bases between. The CDR3 DNA is TGTGCCAGCATCCCCACTAGGTACGAGCAGTACTTC. This sequence encodes CASIPTRYEQYF.

This clonotype was recorded many times. The V call is TRBV29-1, the J call TRBJ1-1; D is possibly TRBD1 (5 bases). CDR3 size: 12 residues. V was trimmed by 7 bases and J by 2 bases, leaving 11 bases between them. Per the germline V gene, CDR1 is SQVTM and CDR2 is ANQGSEA. CDR3 region: CSARQINTEAFF. Written as DNA, the CDR3 is TGCAGCGCTCGACAGATAAACACTGAAGCTTTCTTT.

CDR3 amino acids: CASSVRDLNTEAFF. DNA of the CDR3: TGTGCCAGCAGCGTTCGAGATTTGAACACTGAAGCTTTCTTT. The chain couples TRBV9 to TRBJ1-1; D is unresolved. Germline V CDR1 and CDR2: SGDLS, YYNGEE. The ends were cut back, 2 bases at V and 0 bases at J, with 8 bases in the middle. This CDR3 has 14 amino acids. Looking up the rest from reference TRBV9 and TRBJ1-1 gives the full variable domain: DSGVTQTPKHLITATGQRVTLRCSPRSGDLSVYWYQQSLDQGLQFLIQYYNGEERAKGNILERFSAQQFPDLHSELNLSSLELGDSALYFCASSVRDLNTEAFFGQGTRLTVV.

This clonotype was seen a handful of times. The rearrangement uses TRBV5-1 and TRBJ2-5; D is undetermined. There are 15 residues in the CDR3. Germline CDR1 and CDR2: SGHRS and YFSETQ. Trimming took off 4 bases at V and 2 bases at J, with 15 bases between the two ends. CDR3 sequence reads: CASSLPAPDQETQYF. DNA for the CDR3: TGCGCCAGCAGCCTTCCCGCACCCGATCAAGAGACCCAGTACTTC.

This clonotype has more than one count but fewer than ten. This chain joins TRBV4-2 and TRBJ1-5; unclear D gene. This CDR3 has 17 residues. V was shortened by 0 bases and J by 0 bases, with 12 bases between the two germline ends. Germline V gives CDR1 LGHNA, CDR2 YNFKEQ. CDR3 sequence: CASSQEGRTDSNQPQHF. CDR3 in DNA: TGTGCCAGCAGCCAAGAGGGGAGGACGGATAGCAATCAGCCCCAGCATTTT.

The chain employs TRBV2 and TRBJ2-2; D is unresolved. This CDR3 has 17 residues. Germline CDR1 and CDR2: SNHLY and FYNNEI. Trimming shortened V by 5 bases and J by 6 bases, and 22 bases separated the two germline ends. The CDR3 sequence is CASSPDSGALHSGELFF. The CDR3 DNA reads as TGTGCCAGCAGTCCAGACTCAGGAGCCCTCCACTCCGGGGAGCTGTTTTTT.

This clonotype was observed a handful of times. V usage is TRBV12-3 or TRBV12-4 and J usage is TRBJ2-5; D could derive from TRBD1 or TRBD2 (5 bases each). V lost 4 bases to trimming and J lost 0 bases, with 15 bases between them. The CDR3 length is 16 residues. The CDR3, as DNA: TGTGCCAGCAGTTCCACCGGGTGGGGGTACCAAGAGACCCAGTACTTC. It yields the protein CASSSTGWGYQETQYF.

This clonotype has a count of ten or more. The V and J genes are TRBV7-9 and TRBJ2-4; TRBD1 agrees at 11 bases. Germline CDR1 reads SEHNR; CDR2 reads FQNEAQ (reference sequence). Trimming took 1 base from V and 4 from J; bases not matched to a gene: 3. The CDR3 spans 16 residues. The CDR3 reads CASSLGTGGPKNIQYF. As DNA, the CDR3 is TGTGCCAGCAGCTTAGGGACAGGGGGCCCTAAAAACATTCAGTACTTC. Full variable domain (missing parts from reference TRBV7-9 and TRBJ2-4): DTGVSQNPRHKITKRGQNVTFRCDPISEHNRLYWYRQTLGQGPEFLTYFQNEAQLEKSRLLSDRFSAERPKGSFSTLEIQRTEQGDSAMYLCASSLGTGGPKNIQYFGAGTRLSVL.

The table lists this clonotype with many counts. V gene TRBV12-3 or TRBV12-4 combines with J gene TRBJ2-7; D is possibly TRBD2 (6 bases). The CDR3 has 15 amino acids. The V end lost 2 bases, the J end lost 2 bases, and 13 bases lay between the germline ends. DNA of the CDR3: TGTGCCAGCAGTTTAAACGGGCTAGCGACCTACGAGCAGTACTTC. Encoded protein: CASSLNGLATYEQYF.

This clonotype has ten or more counts. This chain links TRBV10-3 with TRBJ2-2, with 7 bases that match TRBD1. V trimming: 2 bases; J trimming: 6 bases; junction bases outside the gene matches: 3. Germline CDR1 and CDR2: ENHRY and SYGVKD. The CDR3 is 14 amino acids. The CDR3 loop is CAISEGTVPGELFF. CDR3 nucleotide sequence: TGTGCCATCAGTGAGGGGACAGTCCCCGGGGAGCTGTTTTTT.

The genes are TRBV15 and TRBJ2-5, with TRBD1 as a possible D gene (5 bases). V gave up 0 bases and J gave up 5 bases, with 13 bases separating them. Germline CDR1 is LNHNV and CDR2 is YYDKDF (reference sequence). The CDR3 spans 15 residues. CDR3 region: CATSRDQGAKETQYF. CDR3 in DNA: TGTGCCACCAGCAGAGATCAGGGTGCGAAGGAGACCCAGTACTTC.

This clonotype was detected ten times or more. V is TRBV7-2 and J is TRBJ2-1; no clear D gene. Trimming stripped 1 base from V and 3 bases from J, with 16 bases between. The CDR3 sequence is 17 residues long. CDR1 and CDR2 from the germline V gene are SGHTA and FQGNSA. CDR3 amino acids: CASSLGPTRGGYNEQFF. Written as DNA, the CDR3 is TGTGCCAGCAGCTTAGGCCCCACAAGAGGCGGCTACAATGAGCAGTTCTTC. The variable domain in full, completed from reference TRBV7-2 and TRBJ2-1, reads GAGVSQSPSNKVTEKGKDVELRCDPISGHTALYWYRQSLGQGLEFLIYFQGNSAPDKSGLPSDRFSAERTGGSVSTLTIQRTQQEDSAVYLCASSLGPTRGGYNEQFFGPGTRLTVL.

The chain recombines TRBV11-2 with TRBJ2-2; D is perhaps TRBD1 (5 bases). Germline assignment: CDR1 SGHAT and CDR2 FQNNGV. The V end was cut by 2 bases, the J end by 3 bases, with 16 bases between. The CDR3 covers 17 residues. The CDR3 region has the DNA TGTGCCAGCAGCTTATCCCGGTTAGGGGTGGACACCGGGGAGCTGTTTTTT. Its protein is CASSLSRLGVDTGELFF.

There are many counts of this clonotype. V and J are TRBV6-5 and TRBJ2-5; 7 bases are a match to TRBD2. CDR1 is MNHEY and CDR2 is SVGAGI in the germline V gene. The CDR3 is made up of 15 amino acids. Trimming removed 7 bases from V and 2 bases from J; junction bases left unmatched: 10. The CDR3 DNA reads TGTGCCAGCAAAAATAGGCTAGCGGTACAAGAGACCCAGTACTTC. It yields the protein CASKNRLAVQETQYF.

This chain links TRBV7-2 with TRBJ2-1, with TRBD2 matching 9 bases. There are 16 residues in the CDR3. Trimming removed 5 bases from V and 5 bases from J; junction bases left unmatched: 10. Germline CDR1 reads SGHTA; CDR2 reads FQGNSA. The CDR3 region is CASSLRLAGTNNEQFF. The CDR3 nucleotides are TGTGCCAGCAGCCTCCGCCTAGCGGGGACTAACAATGAGCAGTTCTTC.

The genes are TRBV10-3 and TRBJ2-3; D is perhaps TRBD1 (5 bases). Deletions cut 4 bases from V and 5 bases from J, with 10 bases between. The CDR3 length is 13 residues. Germline CDR1 and CDR2: ENHRY and SYGVKD. This CDR3 is CAISADQGDTQYF. The CDR3 DNA sequence: TGTGCCATCAGTGCAGATCAGGGAGATACGCAGTATTTT.